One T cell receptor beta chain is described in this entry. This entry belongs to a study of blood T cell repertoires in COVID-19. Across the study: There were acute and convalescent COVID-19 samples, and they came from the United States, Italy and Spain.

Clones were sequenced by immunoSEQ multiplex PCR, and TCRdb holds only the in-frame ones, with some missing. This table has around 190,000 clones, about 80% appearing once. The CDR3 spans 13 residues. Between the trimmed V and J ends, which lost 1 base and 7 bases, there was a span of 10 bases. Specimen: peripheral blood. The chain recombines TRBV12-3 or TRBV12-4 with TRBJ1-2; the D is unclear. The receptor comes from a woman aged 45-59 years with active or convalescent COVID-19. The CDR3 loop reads CASSLEEGRGYTF. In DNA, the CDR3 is TGTGCCAGCAGTTTAGAAGAGGGCCGTGGCTACACCTTC.